This T cell receptor beta chain was sequenced in a study of blood T cell repertoires in COVID-19. Study details: COVID-19 samples, acute and convalescent, were from the United States, Italy and Spain.

The protocol was immunoSEQ multiplex PCR, while the TCRdb copy is restricted to in-frame clones and leaves out a portion. This sample has 110,000 to 150,000 clones, with about four fifths found just once. Per the germline V gene, CDR1 is LGHDT and CDR2 is YNNKEL (reference sequence). The CDR3 totals 13 residues. V was cut by 0 bases and J by 8 bases, with 10 bases left in between. The chain joins TRBV3-1 (or the pseudogene TRBV3-2) to TRBJ1-2; D may be TRBD1 (5 bases). The TCR was taken from an elderly woman with acute or convalescent COVID-19. Material: peripheral blood. This CDR3 is CASSQDLGGGYTF. In DNA, the CDR3 is TGTGCCAGCAGCCAAGATCTGGGGGGAGGCTACACCTTC.